This T cell receptor (beta chain) originates from a study of beta chain features in type 1 diabetes. With regard to this clone: Its antigen is not identified.

Expressed TCRB transcripts got sequenced, as all isolated RNA was reverse transcribed. The protocol was immunoSEQ multiplex PCR, while the TCRdb copy is restricted to in-frame clones and leaves out a portion. There are approximately 37,000 clones in the sample; about half occur only once, and approximately 0.67% lies in the top ten. Points from the study as a whole: No resolution was reached here on whether HLA type influences TCRB rearrangement.

CDR1 SGHRS and CDR2 YFSETQ come from the germline V gene. Trimming removed 6 bases at V and 0 bases at J, with 11 bases between. CDR3 length: 14 amino acids. The receptor comes from a young woman in good health. Input material: central memory CD4+ T cells from blood. The J gene is TRBJ2-3, the V gene TRBV5-1; possibly TRBD1 for D (8 bases). The CDR3 reads CASNRGGSTDTQYF. CDR3 bases: TGCGCCAGCAACAGGGGGGGAAGCACAGATACGCAGTATTTT.